Detailed here is one T cell receptor (beta chain). This specimen comes from a study of cytomegalovirus exposure and HLA in healthy donors. Everyone who donated was a healthy bone marrow donor. Germline CDR1 and CDR2: MNHNY and SVGAGI (reference sequence). The J segment lost 4 bases and the V segment lost 6 bases, leaving 7 bases of the junction unmatched. CDR3 length equals 15 residues. PCR employed 60 Vbeta and 13 Jbeta primers. Profiling relied on immunoSEQ multiplex PCR, and the TCRdb table lists in-frame clones only, not all of them. The sample consists of over 150,000 clones, roughly three quarters of them appearing once.

The chain employs TRBV6-6 and TRBJ2-1, with 9 bases that match TRBD2. This clonotype originated in a male donor in good health and CMV-seronegative. The sequencing sample was made of PBMCs. The CDR3 nucleotides are TGTGCCAGCAGACCTCTAGCGGGGACTTACAATGAGCAGTTCTTC. As protein: CASRPLAGTYNEQFF.